This T cell receptor beta chain came from a study of tumor-infiltrating lymphocytes in primary liver carcinoma. About the study: Those enrolled were patients of both sexes, who were aged 30 to 69 years. Regarding the study as a whole: The top-250-clone fraction was significantly higher in tumors than in blood (p = 0.039).

Concerning this clonotype itself: Its target is not known. A much more abundant neighbour one base away suggests this may be a read error.

This CDR3 comprises 15 residues. Germline CDR1 SGHKS, CDR2 YYEKEE (reference sequence). Making TCR beta cDNA involved around 520 ng total RNA and a constant-region primer. Investigators got TCR beta libraries out of three nested multiplex PCR rounds, done with slightly modified ARM-PCR. It was with TRBV1-TRBV30 forward primers and a C-beta reverse primer that the first two PCR rounds were run, at around 11 cycles each. Each CDR3 protein gets one entry after TCRdb re-called the multiplex PCR reads with MiXCR. The sample lists 95,000 to 100,000 distinct CDR3 sequences, more than 65% seen once, with around 12% in the top ten. The roughly 17-32 mg bulk tissue piece was not sorted before simultaneous RNA and DNA extraction.

The source is a woman in her sixties with primary liver carcinoma and hepatitis B virus infection. This rearrangement joins TRBV5-5 to TRBJ2-1; D is possibly TRBD2 (6 bases). Input material: liver tumor tissue from sampling region 2. Subset specified: tumor region T2, inferior pole. The CDR3 sequence is CASSLDFGSSYNELF. The CDR3 bases are TGTGCCAGCAGCTTGGATTTCGGGAGCTCCTACAATGAGCTGTTC.